This T cell receptor (beta chain) was identified in a study of beta chain features in type 1 diabetes. Study-level results: In all four CD4+ subsets, TCRB CDR3 length was significantly, moderately reduced in type 1 diabetes.

Sorted populations all had greater than 95% purity. Of note for this clone: What it recognizes is unknown.

Since all of the isolated RNA was reverse transcribed, expressed TCRB transcripts were what got sequenced. Profiled with immunoSEQ multiplex PCR; TCRdb holds only in-frame clones, not every one. The repertoire includes some 16,000 clones, around 76% of them detected once, and 0.25% to 0.4% sits in the top ten. The CDR3 covers 11 residues. The junction had 5 bases not matched to a gene; V was cut back by 5 bases and J by 11 bases. Per germline, CDR1 MNHNY and CDR2 SVGAGI (reference sequence). This sequence was found in a woman younger than 30 with type 1 diabetes. The chain combines TRBV6-6 with TRBJ2-5; 7 nucleotides align to TRBD2. Sequenced material: stem cell memory CD4+ T cells from blood. CDR3 DNA: TGTGCCAGCAGTCTACGGGGGGAGCAGTACTTC. It encodes CASSLRGEQYF.